Listed here are 7 T cell receptor beta chains from one sample, sequenced in a study of OX40 agonist ivuxolimab in advanced cancers. Generated by immunoSEQ multiplex PCR, the TCRdb table keeps only in-frame clones and is missing some. The table has about 73,000 clones, just under 90% seen once; the top ten hold approximately 0.5%. The sequences come from CD4+ or CD8+ T cells sorted from blood, collected in a trial of the OX40 agonist ivuxolimab. The receptors were sampled from an adult with an advanced solid tumor such as melanoma, head and neck, liver or kidney cancer.

This clone was picked up a small number of times. This sequence joins TRBV4-1 and TRBJ2-7; D possibly corresponds to TRBD2 (6 bases). This CDR3 is 18 amino acids long. CDR1 and CDR2 from the germline V gene are MGHRA and YSYEKL. V lost 1 base and J lost 2, with 21 bases in between. CDR3 sequence: CASSQGVLRRETTYEQYF. The CDR3 DNA is TGCGCCAGCAGCCAAGGGGTCCTTCGCCGGGAGACTACCTACGAGCAGTACTTC.

The chain carries TRBV6-1 and TRBJ2-2; the match to TRBD2 covers 10 bases. Germline V gene sequence: CDR1 MNHNS, CDR2 SASEGT. There are 15 residues in the CDR3. Germline trimming cut 6 bases from V and 6 bases from J; bases unmatched to any gene: 7. The CDR3 DNA reads TGTGCCAGCAGGCGACTAGCGGGTAATCCCGGGGAGCTGTTTTTT. As protein: CASRRLAGNPGELFF.

This clone was seen a single time. This chain connects TRBV6-1 to TRBJ1-5; D call uncertain. Germline values: CDR1 MNHNS, CDR2 SASEGT. The CDR3 totals 16 residues. V was cut by 4 bases and J by 3 bases, with 16 bases left in between. The CDR3 is CASSAFFSGLNQPQHF. The CDR3 nucleotides are TGTGCCAGCAGTGCCTTTTTCTCAGGCCTCAATCAGCCCCAGCATTTT.

V gene TRBV28 combines with J gene TRBJ2-4; 8 bases line up with TRBD2. J lost 3 bases, V lost 5 bases, and 6 bases had no gene match. Germline V gene sequence: CDR1 MDHEN, CDR2 SYDVKM. The length of the CDR3 is 15 residues. CDR3 nucleotides: TGTGCCAGCAGTCCGGGGGGGCAGGGCAAAAACATTCAGTACTTC. Translation: CASSPGGQGKNIQYF.

The chain uses TRBV5-1 and TRBJ2-3; D is undetermined. Germline V gene data show CDR1 as SGHRS and CDR2 as YFSETQ. Deletions cut 5 bases from V and 0 bases from J, with 4 bases between. This CDR3 comprises 12 residues. The DNA for the CDR3 is TGCGCCAGCAGTGGGAGCACAGATACGCAGTATTTT. Protein product: CASSGSTDTQYF.

The chain joins TRBV5-1 to TRBJ1-3, with 7 bases fitting TRBD1. V shed 4 bases and J 4 bases; nucleotides not matched to a gene: 5. The CDR3 totals 14 residues. Germline V gene sequence: CDR1 SGHRS, CDR2 YFSETQ. The CDR3 DNA follows: TGCGCCAGCAGCCAGACAGGGACCGGAAACACCATATATTTT. This encodes CASSQTGTGNTIYF.

V usage is TRBV4-2 and J usage is TRBJ1-4; 7 nucleotides agree with TRBD1. CDR3 size: 14 residues. CDR1 and CDR2 from the germline V gene are LGHNA and YNFKEQ. Trimming removed 3 bases from V and 8 bases from J; junction bases left unmatched: 6. This chain's CDR3 is CASSQTGWDEKLFF. The CDR3 nucleotides are TGTGCCAGCAGCCAGACAGGGTGGGACGAAAAACTGTTTTTT.